This T cell receptor (beta chain) originates from a study of control samples from healthy donors and cancer patients. This clone was seen just once. Profiled with immunoSEQ multiplex PCR; TCRdb holds only in-frame clones, not every one. The sample holds 150,000 or so clones; roughly 94% are singletons and the top ten take 13% to 15%. V was shortened by 4 bases and J by 2 bases, with 14 bases between the two germline ends. Germline V gene lookup returns CDR1 LGHNA and CDR2 YSLEER. This CDR3 comprises 15 residues. The sequencing input was PBMCs. The V gene is TRBV4-3, the J gene TRBJ1-2, with no clear D. This clonotype originated in a man between 60 and 70 years old with colorectal cancer. The CDR3 loop is CASSPTTALNYGYTF. In DNA, the CDR3 is TGCGCCAGCAGCCCGACTACGGCCCTCAACTATGGCTACACCTTC.